This T cell receptor beta chain was profiled in a study of blood T cell repertoires in COVID-19 (TCRdb year 2020). General notes on the study: The collaborator samples originated in the United States, Italy and Spain and spanned the acute and convalescent phases of COVID-19. The prospective study material was composed of cDNA or gDNA derived from T cells, B-cell-depleted T cells, or PBMCs. Subjects who had been exposed to COVID-19, were actively infected with it, or had recovered from it provided the deeply sampled blood TCRbeta repertoires that made up the dataset. The repertoires were made available in a free public database intended to serve as a resource for research on the immune response to SARS-CoV-2. Samples came from the ongoing ImmuneRACE study (first 160 participants) plus 1,254 subjects from 6 global collaborators. A de-identified subject ID, COVID-19 status, age in years and sex were almost always included in the sample metadata. Where available, HLA class I and class II types were taken from metadata supplied by the sample provider and were not determined by assay-based typing. Here is what the overall study found, with its caveats: Clinical and demographic metadata were provided uncurated, with the amount varying by source and participant.

The germline V gene yields SGHDN for CDR1 and FVKESK for CDR2. Deletion took 0 bases off V and 6 bases off J, with a span of 14 bases between the germline ends. From the cysteine up to the phenylalanine, the CDR3 has a length of 15 residues. Just the 45-base CDR3 DNA is kept, in frame starting at base 1. Turning to this clone: Its binding antigen is unknown. Within one base of it there is no much larger clone, and no base qualities were kept.

TCRbeta CDR3 regions were amplified from genomic DNA by means of the immunoSEQ Assay, a bias-controlled multiplex PCR. Processing in the source paper ran as follows. The number of nucleated cells in each sample was estimated by amplification of reference gene primers within the assay. Sequence reads were collapsed and filtered to measure the absolute abundance of every unique TCRbeta CDR3 rearrangement. For each sample, productive Simpson clonality was calculated as the square root of Simpson's diversity index across productive rearrangements. Sourced from immuneACCESS, this table was stored by TCRdb with only in-frame sequences that have V and J called. A share of the clones is absent; for the studies checked, an unresolved V gene accounts for under half, and the remainder has no known explanation. V, J and clone size are those of that table, while D and trimming were read from the DNA. The sample table holds around 140,000 clones, of which 82% were seen once. The ten largest clones capture around 15% of the sample.

Collaborating institutions collected whole blood in K2EDTA tubes following their own protocols. For TCRbeta analysis, collaborator samples were shipped as frozen whole blood, as isolated PBMCs, or as DNA extracted from either sample type. Source material: peripheral blood. The sequence derives from a human donor with acute or convalescent COVID-19. The donor label of this sample is uncertain. This receptor chain uses TRBV14 and TRBJ1-2, with a tentative D gene TRBD1 over 5 matching bases. The CDR3 has the sequence CASSQEAGNRHGYTF. The base sequence is TGTGCCAGCAGCCAAGAGGCAGGGAACCGTCATGGCTACACCTTC. The CDR3, completed at both ends by the reference TRBV14 and TRBJ1-2 genes, gives the full variable domain EAGVTQFPSHSVIEKGQTVTLRCDPISGHDNLYWYRRVMGKEIKFLLHFVKESKQDESGMPNNRFLAERTGGTYSTLKVQPAELEDSGVYFCASSQEAGNRHGYTFGSGTRLTVV.